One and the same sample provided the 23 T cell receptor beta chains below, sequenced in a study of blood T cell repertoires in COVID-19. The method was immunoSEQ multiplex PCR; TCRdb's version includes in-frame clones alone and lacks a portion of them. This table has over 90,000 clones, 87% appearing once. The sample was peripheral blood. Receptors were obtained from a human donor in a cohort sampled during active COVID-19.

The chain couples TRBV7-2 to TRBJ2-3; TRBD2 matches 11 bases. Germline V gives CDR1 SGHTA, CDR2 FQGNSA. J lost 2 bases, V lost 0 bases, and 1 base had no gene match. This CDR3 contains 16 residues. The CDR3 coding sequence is TGTGCCAGCAGCTTAGCGGGACTAGCGGTCACAGATACGCAGTATTTT. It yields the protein CASSLAGLAVTDTQYF.

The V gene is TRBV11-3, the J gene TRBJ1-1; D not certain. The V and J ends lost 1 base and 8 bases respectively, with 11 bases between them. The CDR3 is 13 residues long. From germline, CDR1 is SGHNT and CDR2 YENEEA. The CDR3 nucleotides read TGTGCCAGCAGCTTAGGGCACAGCACCGAAGCTTTCTTT. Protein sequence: CASSLGHSTEAFF.

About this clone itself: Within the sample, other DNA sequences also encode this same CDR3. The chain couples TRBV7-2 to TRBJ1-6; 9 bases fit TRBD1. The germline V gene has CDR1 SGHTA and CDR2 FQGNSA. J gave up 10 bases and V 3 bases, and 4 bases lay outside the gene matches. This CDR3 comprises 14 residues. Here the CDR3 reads CASSLVDRGSPLHF. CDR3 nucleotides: TGTGCCAGCAGCTTGGTGGACAGGGGATCACCCCTCCACTTT.

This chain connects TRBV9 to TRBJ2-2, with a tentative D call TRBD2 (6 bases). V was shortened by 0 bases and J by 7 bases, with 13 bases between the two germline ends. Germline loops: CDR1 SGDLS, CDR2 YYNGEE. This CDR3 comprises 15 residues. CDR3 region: CASSVEGGPDGELFF. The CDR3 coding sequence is TGTGCCAGCAGCGTAGAAGGAGGGCCCGACGGGGAGCTGTTTTTT.

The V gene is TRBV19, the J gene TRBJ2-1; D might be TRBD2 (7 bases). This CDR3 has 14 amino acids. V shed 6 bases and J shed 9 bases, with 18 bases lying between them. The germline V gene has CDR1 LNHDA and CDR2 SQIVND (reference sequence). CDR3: CASSDRGGASEQFF. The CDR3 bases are TGTGCCAGTAGCGATAGGGGGGGGGCAAGTGAGCAGTTCTTC.

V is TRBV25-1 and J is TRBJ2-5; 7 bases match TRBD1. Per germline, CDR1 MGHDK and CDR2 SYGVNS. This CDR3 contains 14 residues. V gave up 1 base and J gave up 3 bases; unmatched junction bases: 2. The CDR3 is CASSEWDSKETQYF. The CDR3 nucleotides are TGTGCCAGCAGTGAATGGGACAGCAAAGAGACCCAGTACTTC.

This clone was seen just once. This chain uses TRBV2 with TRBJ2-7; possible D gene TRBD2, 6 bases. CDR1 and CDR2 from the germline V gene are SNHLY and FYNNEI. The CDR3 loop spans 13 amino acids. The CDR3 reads CASGLGELYEQYF. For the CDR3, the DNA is TGTGCAAGCGGGCTCGGGGAACTTTACGAGCAGTACTTC.

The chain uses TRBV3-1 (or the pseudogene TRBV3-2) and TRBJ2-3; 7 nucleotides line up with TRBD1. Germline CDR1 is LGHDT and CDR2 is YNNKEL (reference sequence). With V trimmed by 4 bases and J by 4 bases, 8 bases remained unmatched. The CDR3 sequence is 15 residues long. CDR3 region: CASSLDRDLADTQYF. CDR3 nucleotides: TGTGCCAGCAGCCTAGACAGGGATCTTGCAGATACGCAGTATTTT.

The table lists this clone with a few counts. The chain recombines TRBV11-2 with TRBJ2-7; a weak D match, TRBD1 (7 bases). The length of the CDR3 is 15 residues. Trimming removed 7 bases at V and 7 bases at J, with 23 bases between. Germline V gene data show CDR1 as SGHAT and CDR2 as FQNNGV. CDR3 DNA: TGTGCCAGCAACCCGCGGGACAGTTCCCCCCGGGAGCAGTACTTC. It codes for CASNPRDSSPREQYF.

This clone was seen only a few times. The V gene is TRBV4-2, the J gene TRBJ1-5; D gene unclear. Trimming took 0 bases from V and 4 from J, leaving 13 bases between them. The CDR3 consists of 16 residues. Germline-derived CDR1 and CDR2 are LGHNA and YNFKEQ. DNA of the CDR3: TGTGCCAGCAGCCAAGAGGGCCGGTCGGGGAATCAGCCCCAGCATTTT. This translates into CASSQEGRSGNQPQHF.

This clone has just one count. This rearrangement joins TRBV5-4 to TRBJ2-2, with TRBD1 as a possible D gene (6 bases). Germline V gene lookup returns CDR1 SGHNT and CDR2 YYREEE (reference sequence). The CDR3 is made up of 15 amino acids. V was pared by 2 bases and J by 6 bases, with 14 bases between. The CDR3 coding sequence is TGTGCCAGCAGCTTAGGGGCATCAGGGGCCGGGGAGCTGTTTTTT. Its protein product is CASSLGASGAGELFF.

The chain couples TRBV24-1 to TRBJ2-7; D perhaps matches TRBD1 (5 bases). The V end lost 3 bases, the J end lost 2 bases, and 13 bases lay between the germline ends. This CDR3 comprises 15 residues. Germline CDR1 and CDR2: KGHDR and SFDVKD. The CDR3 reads CATSDPDDSPYEQYF. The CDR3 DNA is TGTGCCACCAGTGATCCAGACGACAGTCCCTACGAGCAGTACTTC.

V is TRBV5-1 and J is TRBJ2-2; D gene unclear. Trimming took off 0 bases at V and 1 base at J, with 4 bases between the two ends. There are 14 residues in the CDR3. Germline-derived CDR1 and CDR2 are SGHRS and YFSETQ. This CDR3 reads CASSLDRNTGELFF. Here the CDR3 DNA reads TGCGCCAGCAGCTTGGACAGGAACACCGGGGAGCTGTTTTTT. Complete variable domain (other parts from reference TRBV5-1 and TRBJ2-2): KAGVTQTPRYLIKTRGQQVTLSCSPISGHRSVSWYQQTPGQGLQFLFEYFSETQRNKGNFPGRFSGRQFSNSRSEMNVSTLELGDSALYLCASSLDRNTGELFFGEGSRLTVL.

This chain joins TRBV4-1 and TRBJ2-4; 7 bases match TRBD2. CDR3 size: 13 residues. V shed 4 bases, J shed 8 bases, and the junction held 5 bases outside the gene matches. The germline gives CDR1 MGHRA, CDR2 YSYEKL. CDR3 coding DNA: TGCGCCAGCAGCCTACGGGAGGCTGACATTCAGTACTTC. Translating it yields CASSLREADIQYF.

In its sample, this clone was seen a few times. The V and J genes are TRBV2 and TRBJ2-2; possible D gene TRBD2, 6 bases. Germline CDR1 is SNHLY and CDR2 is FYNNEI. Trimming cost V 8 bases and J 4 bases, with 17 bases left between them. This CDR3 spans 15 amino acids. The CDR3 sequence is CASAGSLGATGELFF. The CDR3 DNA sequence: TGTGCCAGCGCGGGGTCCCTCGGGGCCACCGGGGAGCTGTTTTTT.

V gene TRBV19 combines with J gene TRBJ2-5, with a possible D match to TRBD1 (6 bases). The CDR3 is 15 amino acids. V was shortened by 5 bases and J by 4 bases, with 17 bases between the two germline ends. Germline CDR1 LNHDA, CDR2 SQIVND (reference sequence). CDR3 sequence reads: CASSPGDRVPETQYF. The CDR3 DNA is TGTGCCAGTAGTCCAGGGGACCGCGTCCCAGAGACCCAGTACTTC.

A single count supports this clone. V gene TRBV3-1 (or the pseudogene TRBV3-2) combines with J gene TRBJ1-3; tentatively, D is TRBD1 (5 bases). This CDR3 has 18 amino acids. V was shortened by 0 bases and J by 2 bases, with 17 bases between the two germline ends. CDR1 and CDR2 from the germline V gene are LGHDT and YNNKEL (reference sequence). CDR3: CASSQDWGLGIAGNTIYF. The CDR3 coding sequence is TGTGCCAGCAGCCAAGATTGGGGACTGGGGATTGCTGGAAACACCATATATTTT.

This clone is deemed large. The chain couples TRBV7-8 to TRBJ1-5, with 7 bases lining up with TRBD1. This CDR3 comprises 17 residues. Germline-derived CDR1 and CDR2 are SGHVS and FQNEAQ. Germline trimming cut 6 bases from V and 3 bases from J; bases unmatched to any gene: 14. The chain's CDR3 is CASSLQGTLGNNQPQHF. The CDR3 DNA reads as TGTGCCAGCAGTTTACAGGGGACCTTGGGGAACAATCAGCCCCAGCATTTT.

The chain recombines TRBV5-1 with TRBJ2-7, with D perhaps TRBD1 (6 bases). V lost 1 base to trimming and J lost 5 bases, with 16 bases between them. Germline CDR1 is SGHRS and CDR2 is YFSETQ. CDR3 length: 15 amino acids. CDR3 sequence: CASSLSPGAQNEQYF. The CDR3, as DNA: TGCGCCAGCAGCTTGAGTCCAGGGGCCCAGAACGAGCAGTACTTC.

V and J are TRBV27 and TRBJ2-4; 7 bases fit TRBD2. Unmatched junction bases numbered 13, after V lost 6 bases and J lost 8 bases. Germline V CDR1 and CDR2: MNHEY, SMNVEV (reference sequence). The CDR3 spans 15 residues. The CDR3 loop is CASRPGGGVAHIQYF. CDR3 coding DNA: TGTGCCAGCAGACCGGGGGGAGGGGTTGCACACATTCAGTACTTC.

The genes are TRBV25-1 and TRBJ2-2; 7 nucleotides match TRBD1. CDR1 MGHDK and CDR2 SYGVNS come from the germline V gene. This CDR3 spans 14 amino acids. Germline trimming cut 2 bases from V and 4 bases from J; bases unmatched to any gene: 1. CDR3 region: CASSEDRATGELFF. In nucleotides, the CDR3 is TGTGCCAGCAGTGAAGACAGGGCCACCGGGGAGCTGTTTTTT.

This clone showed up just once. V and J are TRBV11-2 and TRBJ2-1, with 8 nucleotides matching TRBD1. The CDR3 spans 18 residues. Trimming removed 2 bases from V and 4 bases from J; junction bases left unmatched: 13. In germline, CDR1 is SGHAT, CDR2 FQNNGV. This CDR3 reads CASSLRSSAGGAYNEQFF. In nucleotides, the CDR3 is TGTGCCAGCAGCTTACGTAGTTCGGCAGGGGGCGCTTACAATGAGCAGTTCTTC.

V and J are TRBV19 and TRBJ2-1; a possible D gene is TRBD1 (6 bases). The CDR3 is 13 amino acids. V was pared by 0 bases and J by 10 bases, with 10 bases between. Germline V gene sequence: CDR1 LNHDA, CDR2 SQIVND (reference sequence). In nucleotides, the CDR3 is TGTGCCAGTAGTATAGATAAAGGGACAGAGCAGTTCTTC. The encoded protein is CASSIDKGTEQFF.